This is a list of T cell receptor beta chains from one sample in a study of early T cells in non-severe SARS-CoV-2 infection. TCRdb re-analysed the 5' RACE reads in MiXCR, keeping a single row per CDR3 protein. The sample records fewer than 90,000 distinct CDR3 sequences, 13% to 15% being singletons. Source material: whole blood. The receptors shown here come from an adult who was a healthcare worker with PCR-confirmed SARS-CoV-2 infection or an uninfected control (not recorded which). Both conserved end residues are part of each CDR3. The D gene is left open where the match is weak. Clone sizes are given selectively: once, few, many, or a class where the clone is expanded.

J gene: TRBJ1-3
V gene: TRBV12-3/TRBV12-4
clone size: few
D gene: TRBD1
CDR3 length: 19
CDR3 DNA: TGTGCCAGCAGTTCGCTACTAGGACAGGGGGCTGGAGCGGGAAACACCATATATTTT
CDR3 protein: CASSSLLGQGAGAGNTIYF

J gene: TRBJ1-2
V gene: TRBV4-1
clone size: .
D gene: .
CDR3 length: 15
CDR3 DNA: TGCGCCAGCAGCCAGCACGGACAGAGGCCCTATGGCTACACCTTC
CDR3 protein: CASSQHGQRPYGYTF

J gene: TRBJ1-4
V gene: TRBV27
clone size: .
D gene: TRBD1
CDR3 length: 15
CDR3 DNA: TGTGCCAGCAGTTTCCTCGGACAGGGTAATGAAAAACTGTTTTTT
CDR3 protein: CASSFLGQGNEKLFF

J gene: TRBJ1-6
V gene: TRBV13
clone size: many
D gene: .
CDR3 length: 16
CDR3 DNA: TGTGCCAGCAGCAAAGACAGACGCTCCTATAATTCACCCCTCCACTTT
CDR3 protein: CASSKDRRSYNSPLHF

J gene: TRBJ1-1
V gene: TRBV7-2
clone size: many
D gene: .
CDR3 length: 12
CDR3 DNA: TGTGCCAGCAGCTTACACCGCACTGAAGCTTTCTTT
CDR3 protein: CASSLHRTEAFF

J gene: TRBJ2-7
V gene: TRBV28
clone size: .
D gene: .
CDR3 length: 13
CDR3 DNA: TGTGCCAGCAGTTTAGGTCCTGATCGAACGCAGTACTTC
CDR3 protein: CASSLGPDRTQYF

J gene: TRBJ1-2
V gene: TRBV5-4
clone size: .
D gene: TRBD1
CDR3 length: 15
CDR3 DNA: TGTGCCAGCAGCTTGGGTTCGGGACAGCTATATGGCTACACCTTC
CDR3 protein: CASSLGSGQLYGYTF

J gene: TRBJ1-2
V gene: TRBV5-1
clone size: few
D gene: TRBD1
CDR3 length: 15
CDR3 DNA: TGCGCCAGCAGTCAACAAGGGACAGCTAACTATGGCTACACCTTC
CDR3 protein: CASSQQGTANYGYTF

J gene: TRBJ1-1
V gene: TRBV6-6
clone size: .
D gene: TRBD1
CDR3 length: 12
CDR3 DNA: TGTGCCAGTCAGGGGGCGAACACTGAAGCTTTCTTT
CDR3 protein: CASQGANTEAFF

J gene: TRBJ1-1
V gene: TRBV20-1
clone size: few
D gene: TRBD1
CDR3 length: 13
CDR3 DNA: TGCAGTGACAGGGGGACGGAGAACACTGAAGCTTTCTTT
CDR3 protein: CSDRGTENTEAFF

J gene: TRBJ2-7
V gene: TRBV11-2
clone size: few
D gene: TRBD2
CDR3 length: 16
CDR3 DNA: TGTGCCAGCAGCTTAATCGCCGGAGCGGGGTACTACGAGCAGTACTTC
CDR3 protein: CASSLIAGAGYYEQYF

J gene: TRBJ1-1
V gene: TRBV20-1
clone size: .
D gene: .
CDR3 length: 12
CDR3 DNA: TGCAGTGCTAGTGGCGGGGACACTAGAGCTTTCTTT
CDR3 protein: CSASGGDTRAFF

J gene: TRBJ1-3
V gene: TRBV20-1
clone size: .
D gene: .
CDR3 length: 15
CDR3 DNA: TGCAGTGCTAGCCCCGGATCCGATTTTGGAAACACCATATATTTT
CDR3 protein: CSASPGSDFGNTIYF

J gene: TRBJ2-7
V gene: TRBV18
clone size: .
D gene: .
CDR3 length: 14
CDR3 DNA: TGTGCCAGCTCACCCCTACAGGACACCTACGAGCAGTACTTC
CDR3 protein: CASSPLQDTYEQYF

J gene: TRBJ2-1
V gene: TRBV11-2
clone size: many
D gene: .
CDR3 length: 14
CDR3 DNA: TGTGCCAGCAGCTCGTTGGGACGGACCGGGGAGCAGTTCTTC
CDR3 protein: CASSSLGRTGEQFF

J gene: TRBJ1-4
V gene: TRBV5-6
clone size: few
D gene: .
CDR3 length: 13
CDR3 DNA: TGTGCCAGCAGCTTGACGACACGGGGAAAACTGTTTTTT
CDR3 protein: CASSLTTRGKLFF

J gene: TRBJ2-1
V gene: TRBV5-6
clone size: few
D gene: .
CDR3 length: 13
CDR3 DNA: TGTGCCAGCAGCTTGGCAGGGATGAATGAGCAGTTCTTC
CDR3 protein: CASSLAGMNEQFF

J gene: TRBJ2-1
V gene: TRBV15
clone size: many
D gene: .
CDR3 length: 15
CDR3 DNA: TGTGCCACCAGCAGACCGAAAGGATACGAGAATGAGCAGTTCTTC
CDR3 protein: CATSRPKGYENEQFF

J gene: TRBJ2-3
V gene: TRBV12-3/TRBV12-4
clone size: .
D gene: .
CDR3 length: 13
CDR3 DNA: TGTGCCAGCACCCCGGACTCCCGAGATACGCAGTATTTT
CDR3 protein: CASTPDSRDTQYF

J gene: TRBJ2-2
V gene: TRBV4-2
clone size: .
D gene: .
CDR3 length: 15
CDR3 DNA: TGTGCCAGCAGCCAAGAAAAGGGGGACACCGGGGAGCTGTTTTTT
CDR3 protein: CASSQEKGDTGELFF

J gene: TRBJ2-1
V gene: TRBV13
clone size: .
D gene: .
CDR3 length: 12
CDR3 DNA: TGTGCCAGCAGCTTATCGAGATTGCAGCAGTTCTTC
CDR3 protein: CASSLSRLQQFF

J gene: TRBJ1-2
V gene: TRBV28
clone size: once
D gene: .
CDR3 length: 15
CDR3 DNA: TGTGCCAGCAGTTTGGGGCAGGGAGCTAACTATGGCTACACCTTC
CDR3 protein: CASSLGQGANYGYTF

J gene: TRBJ1-4
V gene: TRBV28
clone size: .
D gene: .
CDR3 length: 13
CDR3 DNA: TGTGCCAGCAGTTTTGGAGGTTCGCCTAAACTGTTTTTT
CDR3 protein: CASSFGGSPKLFF

J gene: TRBJ1-1
V gene: TRBV10-1
clone size: .
D gene: .
CDR3 length: 13
CDR3 DNA: TGCGCCAGCAGACTGGGGGGCAACACTGAAGCTTTCTTT
CDR3 protein: CASRLGGNTEAFF

J gene: TRBJ2-2
V gene: TRBV5-1
clone size: many
D gene: .
CDR3 length: 13
CDR3 DNA: TGCGCCAGCAGCTTACAGCAGGGCGGGGAGCTGTTTTTT
CDR3 protein: CASSLQQGGELFF

J gene: TRBJ2-2
V gene: TRBV7-3
clone size: .
D gene: TRBD1
CDR3 length: 15
CDR3 DNA: TGTGCCAGCAGCTTGGGACAGGGCCGGACCGGGGAGCTGTTTTTT
CDR3 protein: CASSLGQGRTGELFF

J gene: TRBJ2-7
V gene: TRBV29-1
clone size: .
D gene: TRBD1
CDR3 length: 17
CDR3 DNA: TGCAGCGTTGCAACTGACAGGGGACACACTACCTACTACGAGCAGTACTTC
CDR3 protein: CSVATDRGHTTYYEQYF

J gene: TRBJ1-1
V gene: TRBV25-1
clone size: few
D gene: .
CDR3 length: 16
CDR3 DNA: TGTGCCAGCAGTGAATATGGGCAGGGGTTTACCACTGAAGCTTTCTTT
CDR3 protein: CASSEYGQGFTTEAFF

J gene: TRBJ2-5
V gene: TRBV20-1
clone size: few
D gene: .
CDR3 length: 12
CDR3 DNA: TGCAGTGCTACGCAAAACCAAGAGACCCAGTACTTC
CDR3 protein: CSATQNQETQYF

J gene: TRBJ2-7
V gene: TRBV14
clone size: .
D gene: .
CDR3 length: 13
CDR3 DNA: TGTGCCAGCAGCCCGACGGGGACGGGGGAGCAGTACTTC
CDR3 protein: CASSPTGTGEQYF

J gene: TRBJ2-3
V gene: TRBV5-1
clone size: .
D gene: TRBD2
CDR3 length: 18
CDR3 DNA: TGCGCCAGCAGCCTCGTCCCGGGACTAGCGGGGGTTTCAAATACGCAGTATTTT
CDR3 protein: CASSLVPGLAGVSNTQYF

J gene: TRBJ2-2
V gene: TRBV7-3
clone size: few
D gene: .
CDR3 length: 16
CDR3 DNA: TGTGCCAGCAGCTCCCTCGGGGGCACGAACACCGGGGAGCTGTTTTTT
CDR3 protein: CASSSLGGTNTGELFF

J gene: TRBJ2-1
V gene: TRBV7-9
clone size: once
D gene: .
CDR3 length: 15
CDR3 DNA: TGTGCCAGCAGCCCAGTAGGCCAATTTTACAATGAGCAGTTCTTC
CDR3 protein: CASSPVGQFYNEQFF

J gene: TRBJ1-5
V gene: TRBV29-1
clone size: medium-sized
D gene: .
CDR3 length: 12
CDR3 DNA: TGCAGCGTTGCGGGGGATAATCAGCCCCAGCATTTT
CDR3 protein: CSVAGDNQPQHF

J gene: TRBJ2-2
V gene: TRBV12-3/TRBV12-4
clone size: .
D gene: .
CDR3 length: 13
CDR3 DNA: TGTGCCAGCAGTTTTGCGAACACCGGGGAGCTGTTTTTT
CDR3 protein: CASSFANTGELFF

J gene: TRBJ2-7
V gene: TRBV27
clone size: .
D gene: .
CDR3 length: 15
CDR3 DNA: TGTGCCAGCAGTTTATTAGGGGACAATTCCTACGAGCAGTACTTC
CDR3 protein: CASSLLGDNSYEQYF

J gene: TRBJ2-3
V gene: TRBV2
clone size: .
D gene: .
CDR3 length: 13
CDR3 DNA: TGTGCCAGCACTGGACTGCACCCAGATACGCAGTATTTT
CDR3 protein: CASTGLHPDTQYF

J gene: TRBJ1-2
V gene: TRBV19
clone size: few
D gene: .
CDR3 length: 12
CDR3 DNA: TGTGCCAGTAGTATAACAGACTATGGCTACACCTTC
CDR3 protein: CASSITDYGYTF

J gene: TRBJ2-4
V gene: TRBV5-5
clone size: .
D gene: .
CDR3 length: 13
CDR3 DNA: TGTGCCGGCAGCAGGACAGACAAAAACATTCAGTACTTC
CDR3 protein: CAGSRTDKNIQYF

J gene: TRBJ1-1
V gene: TRBV4-1
clone size: many
D gene: .
CDR3 length: 13
CDR3 DNA: TGCGCCAGCAGCCAAGGCGTAAACACTGAAGCTTTCTTT
CDR3 protein: CASSQGVNTEAFF

J gene: TRBJ1-3
V gene: TRBV9
clone size: .
D gene: .
CDR3 length: 16
CDR3 DNA: TGTGCCAGCAGCGTAGTATCCAAACCCTCTGGAAACACCATATATTTT
CDR3 protein: CASSVVSKPSGNTIYF

J gene: TRBJ2-5
V gene: TRBV29-1
clone size: .
D gene: .
CDR3 length: 14
CDR3 DNA: TGCAGCGTTGAGACTAGTTGGCTCCCAGAGACCCAGTACTTC
CDR3 protein: CSVETSWLPETQYF

J gene: TRBJ1-2
V gene: TRBV27
clone size: few
D gene: TRBD1
CDR3 length: 14
CDR3 DNA: TGTGCCAGCAGTCCGTCACAGGGGATCTATGGCTACACCTTC
CDR3 protein: CASSPSQGIYGYTF

J gene: TRBJ2-5
V gene: TRBV7-2
clone size: few
D gene: .
CDR3 length: 14
CDR3 DNA: TGTGCCAGCAGCCGCGGACAATTGCAAGAGACCCAGTACTTC
CDR3 protein: CASSRGQLQETQYF

J gene: TRBJ1-1
V gene: TRBV7-2
clone size: .
D gene: TRBD1
CDR3 length: 16
CDR3 DNA: TGTGCCAGCAGCTTAGCGGTGGGCAGGGGGCTGACTGAAGCTTTCTTT
CDR3 protein: CASSLAVGRGLTEAFF

J gene: TRBJ1-6
V gene: TRBV28
clone size: .
D gene: TRBD1
CDR3 length: 14
CDR3 DNA: TGTGCCAGCGAACCCGGACAGGGACGTTCACCCCTCCACTTT
CDR3 protein: CASEPGQGRSPLHF

J gene: TRBJ1-2
V gene: TRBV7-9
clone size: many
D gene: .
CDR3 length: 13
CDR3 DNA: TGTGCCAGCAGCCAAGCCCCAGCCCCTGGCTACACCTTC
CDR3 protein: CASSQAPAPGYTF

J gene: TRBJ1-3
V gene: TRBV25-1
clone size: .
D gene: .
CDR3 length: 11
CDR3 DNA: TGTGCCAGCACATTTGGAAACACCATATATTTT
CDR3 protein: CASTFGNTIYF

J gene: TRBJ2-1
V gene: TRBV7-8
clone size: few
D gene: .
CDR3 length: 13
CDR3 DNA: TGTGCCAGCAGCTTATCCCGCCACAATGAGCAGTTCTTC
CDR3 protein: CASSLSRHNEQFF

J gene: TRBJ1-1
V gene: TRBV12-5
clone size: few
D gene: .
CDR3 length: 16
CDR3 DNA: TGTGCTAGTGGTTCCGGTCATCCAGGGGCGAACACTGAAGCTTTCTTT
CDR3 protein: CASGSGHPGANTEAFF